This T cell receptor beta chain was captured in a study of T cell responses to AZD1222 COVID-19 vaccine. The data were produced by immunoSEQ multiplex PCR, yet TCRdb's version contains in-frame clones alone and is incomplete. The sample includes around 150,000 clones, less than 95% seen only once; the top ten take more than 1.1%. Regarding this clone: Its target is not known.

Trimming stripped 4 bases from V and 0 bases from J, with 13 bases between. Germline assignment: CDR1 MGHRA and CDR2 YSYEKL. The CDR3 spans 15 residues. General study points: The sample set comprised mostly white British donors with more females, and clonal diversity was possibly underestimated. Seropositive AZD1222 recipients at baseline numbered only five or six.

This TCR came from an adult in good health. Sequencing was performed on peripheral blood, taken on day 0 of AZD1222 vaccination. The rearrangement links TRBV4-1 to TRBJ2-7, with D tentatively TRBD1 or TRBD2 (5 bases each). CDR3 loop: CASSPRGSGSYEQYF. CDR3 bases: TGCGCCAGCAGCCCCCGGGGCTCCGGCTCCTACGAGCAGTACTTC.